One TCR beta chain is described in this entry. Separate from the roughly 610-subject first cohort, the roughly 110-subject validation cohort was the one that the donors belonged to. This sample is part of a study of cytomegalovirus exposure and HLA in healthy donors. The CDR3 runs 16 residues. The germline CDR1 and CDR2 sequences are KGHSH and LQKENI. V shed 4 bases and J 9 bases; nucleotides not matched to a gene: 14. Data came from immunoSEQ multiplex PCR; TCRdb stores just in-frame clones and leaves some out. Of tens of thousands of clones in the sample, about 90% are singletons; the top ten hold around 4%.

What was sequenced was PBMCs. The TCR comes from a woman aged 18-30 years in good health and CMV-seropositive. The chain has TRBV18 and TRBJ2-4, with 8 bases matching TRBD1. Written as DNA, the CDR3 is TGTGCCAGCTCACGGGACAGGAGCTCTCTCTGGGGCATTCAGTACTTC. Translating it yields CASSRDRSSLWGIQYF.